This TCR beta chain emerged from a study of monozygotic twins with inflammatory bowel disease. TCRdb reanalyzed the 5' RACE reads and collapses them to one entry per CDR3 protein, without DNA. The sample data list approximately 330,000 distinct CDR3 sequences. Note on this clonotype: Its antigen remains unidentified.

Whole-study findings and limits: Clonotype sharing was lower in IBD patients than healthy twins, most markedly with disease activity.

Germline V lookup: CDR1 KGHSH, CDR2 LQKENI. The CDR3 length is 12 residues. Sequenced sample: blood. This chain uses TRBV18 with TRBJ1-3; TCRdb selects TRBD1, and the lack of DNA leaves this call unchecked. The TCR sequence derives from a human donor with ulcerative colitis or Crohn's disease, or a healthy co-twin of an affected twin (not recorded which). CDR3 in amino acids: CASSPDSGTIYF.